Detailed here is one T cell receptor (beta chain). The sample originates from a study of T cell responses to AZD1222 COVID-19 vaccine. This CDR3 comprises 16 residues. After removal of 3 bases from V and 4 bases from J, the junction contained 8 bases not matched to a gene. Germline CDR1 and CDR2: DFQATT and SNEGSKA (reference sequence). Method: immunoSEQ multiplex PCR; TCRdb's copy keeps in-frame clones and lacks some. Among tens of thousands of clones, 90% were seen once, and the ten largest hold less than 6%. Sequencing used peripheral blood, obtained 28 days after the second AZD1222 dose. The rearrangement joins TRBV20-1 to TRBJ2-1; 11 nucleotides line up with TRBD1. The clonotype originates from an adult who received the AZD1222 COVID-19 vaccine. The CDR3 nucleotides are TGCAGTGCTAGTCCCCGGACAGGGGGCGCGTACAATGAGCAGTTCTTC. Residues: CSASPRTGGAYNEQFF.